This TCR beta chain was captured by sequencing in a study of shared clonotypes between healthy human individuals. Assay runs were performed at deep level. The assay was immunoSEQ multiplex PCR, and TCRdb's table has in-frame clones only and misses some. The table records approximately 2.5 million clones, more than 90% of them present only once. V was shortened by 5 bases and J by 9 bases, with 11 bases between the two germline ends. In germline, CDR1 is SGHTA, CDR2 FQGNSA. The CDR3 loop spans 12 amino acids. The healthy adult donors were HIV-negative and reported no recent acute infections or vaccinations. All the donors were Caucasian adults who lived in Nashville, Tennessee. Investigators divided CD4+ cells into CD45RA+ naive and CD45RA-negative memory subsets.

The receptor comes from a man aged 18 to 29 in good health. The rearrangement uses TRBV7-2 and TRBJ2-1, with D maybe TRBD2 (5 bases). Sequences were obtained from naive CD4+ T cells sorted from blood. Subset here: CD45RA+ positively selected. Here the CDR3 reads CASSRLSAEQFF. For the CDR3, the DNA is TGTGCCAGCAGCCGACTTAGCGCTGAGCAGTTCTTC.